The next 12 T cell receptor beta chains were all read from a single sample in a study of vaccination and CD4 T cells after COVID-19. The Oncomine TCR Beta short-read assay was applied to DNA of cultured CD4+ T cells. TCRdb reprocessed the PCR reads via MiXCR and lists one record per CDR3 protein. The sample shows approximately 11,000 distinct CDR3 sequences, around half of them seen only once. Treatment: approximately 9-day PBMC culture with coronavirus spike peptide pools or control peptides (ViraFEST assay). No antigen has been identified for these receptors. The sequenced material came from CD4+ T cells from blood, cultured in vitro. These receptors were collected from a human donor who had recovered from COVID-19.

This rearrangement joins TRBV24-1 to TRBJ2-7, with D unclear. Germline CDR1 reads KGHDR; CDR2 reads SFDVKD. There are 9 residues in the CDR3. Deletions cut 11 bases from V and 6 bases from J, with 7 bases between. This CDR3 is CARRGEQYF. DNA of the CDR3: TGTGCCAGACGCGGCGAGCAGTACTTC.

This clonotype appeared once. For the CDR3, the DNA is TGCAGTGCTAGAATAAGGTCGGGTGTGGATGAAAAACTGTTTTTT. Encoded protein: CSARIRSGVDEKLFF. This chain joins TRBV20-1 and TRBJ1-4; no firm D call. Trimming stripped 2 bases from V and 6 bases from J, with 16 bases between. CDR1 is DFQATT, CDR2 SNEGSKA, per germline (reference sequence). This CDR3 spans 15 amino acids.

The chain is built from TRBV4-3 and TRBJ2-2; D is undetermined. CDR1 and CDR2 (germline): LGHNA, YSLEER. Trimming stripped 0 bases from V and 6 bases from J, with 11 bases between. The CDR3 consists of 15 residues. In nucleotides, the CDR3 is TGCGCCAGCAGCCAAGATCGAATGTGGTCCGGGGAGCTGTTTTTT. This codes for CASSQDRMWSGELFF.

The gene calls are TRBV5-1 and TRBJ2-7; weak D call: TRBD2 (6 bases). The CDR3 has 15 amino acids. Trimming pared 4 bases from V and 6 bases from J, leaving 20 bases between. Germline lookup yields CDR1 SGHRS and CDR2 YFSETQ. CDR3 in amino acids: CASSPGGSITPEQYF. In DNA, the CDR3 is TGCGCCAGCAGCCCAGGAGGGAGTATCACCCCCGAGCAGTACTTC.

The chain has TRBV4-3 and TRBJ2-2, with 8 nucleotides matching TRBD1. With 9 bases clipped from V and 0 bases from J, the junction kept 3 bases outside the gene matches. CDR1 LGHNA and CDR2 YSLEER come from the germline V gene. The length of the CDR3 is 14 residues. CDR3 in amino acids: CARGRGPNTGELFF. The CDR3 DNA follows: TGCGCCAGAGGCAGGGGGCCGAACACCGGGGAGCTGTTTTTT.

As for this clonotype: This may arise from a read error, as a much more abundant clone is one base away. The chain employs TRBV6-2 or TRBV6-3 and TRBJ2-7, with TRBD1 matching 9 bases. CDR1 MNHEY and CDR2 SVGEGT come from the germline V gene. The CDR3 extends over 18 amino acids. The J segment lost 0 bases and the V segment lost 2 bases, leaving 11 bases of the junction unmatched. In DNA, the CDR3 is TGTGCCAGCAGTTACGCGGGACAGGGCTCTCGACCCTCCTACGAGCAGTACTTC. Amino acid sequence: CASSYAGQGSRPSYEQYF.

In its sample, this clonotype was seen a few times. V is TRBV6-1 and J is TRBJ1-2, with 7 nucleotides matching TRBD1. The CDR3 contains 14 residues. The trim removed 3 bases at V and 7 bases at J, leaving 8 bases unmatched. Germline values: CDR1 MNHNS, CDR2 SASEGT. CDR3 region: CASSDKQGWGGYTF. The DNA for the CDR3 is TGTGCCAGCAGTGATAAACAGGGGTGGGGTGGCTACACCTTC.

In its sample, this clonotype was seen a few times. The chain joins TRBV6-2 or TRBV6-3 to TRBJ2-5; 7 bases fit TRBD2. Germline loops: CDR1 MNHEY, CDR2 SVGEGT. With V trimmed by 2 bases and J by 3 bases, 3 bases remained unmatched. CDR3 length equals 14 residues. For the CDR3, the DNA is TGTGCCAGCAGTTACAGCGGGGTAAAAGAGACCCAGTACTTC. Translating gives CASSYSGVKETQYF.

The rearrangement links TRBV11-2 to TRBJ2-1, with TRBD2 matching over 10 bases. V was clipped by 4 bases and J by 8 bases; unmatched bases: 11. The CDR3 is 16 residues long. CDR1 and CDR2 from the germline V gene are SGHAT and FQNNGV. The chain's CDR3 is CASSSRAGTSVYEQFF. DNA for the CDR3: TGTGCCAGCAGCTCACGGGCCGGGACTAGCGTATATGAGCAGTTCTTC.

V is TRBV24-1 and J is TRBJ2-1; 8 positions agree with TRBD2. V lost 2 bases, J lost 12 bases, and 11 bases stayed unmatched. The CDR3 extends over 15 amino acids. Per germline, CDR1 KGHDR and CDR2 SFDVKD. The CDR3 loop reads CATSDSSGSGVRQFF. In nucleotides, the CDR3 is TGTGCCACCAGTGATTCCAGCGGGAGTGGTGTTCGGCAGTTCTTC.

CDR3 coding DNA: TGTGCCAGCAGCCCTGGTAAGGGGTGGCAGGGAAGATTGAACACTGAAGCTTTCTTT. Protein product: CASSPGKGWQGRLNTEAFF. This sequence joins TRBV12-3 or TRBV12-4 and TRBJ1-1; D is possibly TRBD1 (5 bases). The CDR3 runs to 19 residues. Between the trimmed V and J ends, which lost 6 bases and 0 bases, there was a span of 26 bases.

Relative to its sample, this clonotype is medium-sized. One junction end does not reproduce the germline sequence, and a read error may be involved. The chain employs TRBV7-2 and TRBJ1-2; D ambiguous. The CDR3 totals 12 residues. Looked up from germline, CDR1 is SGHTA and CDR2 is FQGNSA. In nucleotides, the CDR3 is TGTGCCAGCCGCTTAGTTGGCAGTGGCTACACCTTC. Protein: CASRLVGSGYTF.